A selection of T cell receptor beta chains follows, all from one sample in a study of T cell responses to AZD1222 COVID-19 vaccine. Sequencing used immunoSEQ multiplex PCR; TCRdb keeps in-frame clones, though not all of them. The sample includes 90,000 or so clones, approximately 91% of them seen just once. The sample was peripheral blood, taken 28 days after the second AZD1222 dose. The receptors were sampled from an adult who received the AZD1222 COVID-19 vaccine. CDR3s include the opening cysteine and the closing phenylalanine or tryptophan. The D gene is left open where the match is weak. For some rows the clone size is stated as once, few or many, or as a class when expanded; others skip it.

J	size	D	length	V	DNA	CDR3
TRBJ2-5	once	TRBD2	14	TRBV7-2	TGTGCCAGCCAGCGGCGGGGGGGGAAAGAGACCCAGTACTTC	CASQRRGGKETQYF
TRBJ2-5	once	-	12	TRBV30	TGTGCCTGGGCGGCCTACCAAGAGACCCAGTACTTC	CAWAAYQETQYF
TRBJ2-1	-	-	10	TRBV29-1	TGCAGCGCCTTGCAGAATGAGCAGTTCTTC	CSALQNEQFF
TRBJ1-1	-	-	14	TRBV19	TGTGCCAGTAGTATAGATATCGAAATAACTGAAGCTTTCTTT	CASSIDIEITEAFF
TRBJ2-2	-	TRBD2	18	TRBV7-6	TGTGCCAGCAGCGCCCGGCGGCGGGGGGCGTCGAACACCGGGGAGCTGTTTTTT	CASSARRRGASNTGELFF
TRBJ2-1	-	TRBD2	16	TRBV27	TGTGCCAGCAGGTATAGCGGGGGCCTAGTTAGGAATGAGCAGTTCTTC	CASRYSGGLVRNEQFF
TRBJ1-1	once	-	12	TRBV12-3/TRBV12-4	TGTGCCAGCAGCAGGGGTAACACTGAAGCTTTCTTT	CASSRGNTEAFF
TRBJ2-7	-	-	14	TRBV19	TGTGCCAGTAGCGGGCTTGGGGCACGATACGAGCAGTACTTC	CASSGLGARYEQYF
TRBJ2-5	-	TRBD2	17	TRBV19	TGTGCCAGTAGTATAGTCGGAGGACTAGCGGGGCGAGAGACCCAGTACTTC	CASSIVGGLAGRETQYF
TRBJ1-1	-	-	15	TRBV2	TGTGCCAGCAGCCTAGCGCTCATCATGGACACTGAAGCTTTCTTT	CASSLALIMDTEAFF
TRBJ1-1	-	-	15	TRBV28	TGTGCCAGCAGTATAGGGGGGACAATGAACACTGAAGCTTTCTTT	CASSIGGTMNTEAFF
TRBJ1-4	-	-	14	TRBV28	TGTGCCAGCAGTCTGGACAGTCTTGGGGAAAAACTGTTTTTT	CASSLDSLGEKLFF
TRBJ1-3	-	-	17	TRBV5-5	TGTGCCAGCAGCTTGGGCGCCGGGACACTCTCTGGAAACACCATATATTTT	CASSLGAGTLSGNTIYF
TRBJ1-1	-	-	15	TRBV30	TGTGCCTGGAGTGTGTCAGGATCCTTAAACACTGAAGCTTTCTTT	CAWSVSGSLNTEAFF
TRBJ2-7	-	-	14	TRBV6-6	TGTGCCAGCAGTAGATTAGGACAGACCTACGAGCAGTACTTC	CASSRLGQTYEQYF
TRBJ1-1	-	TRBD1	14	TRBV19	TGTGCCAGTAGTATAGGGACAGGGCACACTGAAGCTTTCTTT	CASSIGTGHTEAFF
TRBJ1-3	-	TRBD1	15	TRBV19	TGTGCCAGTACCATGGACAGGGGGCGAGGAAACACCATATATTTT	CASTMDRGRGNTIYF
TRBJ2-2	-	-	15	TRBV21-1	TGTGCCAGCAGCAAAGCCGAGGGTACCACCGGGGAGCTGTTTTTT	CASSKAEGTTGELFF
TRBJ2-5	-	-	14	TRBV5-1	TGCGCCAGCAGCCTTAACCTCCCCCAAGAGACCCAGTACTTC	CASSLNLPQETQYF
TRBJ1-1	-	-	14	TRBV9	TGTGCCAGCAGCGACTCCTCAGCGAACACTGAAGCTTTCTTT	CASSDSSANTEAFF
TRBJ2-2	-	-	16	TRBV5-5	TGTGCCAGCAGCTTTCGGCAGGCCGTAAACGCCGGGGAGCTGTTTTTT	CASSFRQAVNAGELFF
TRBJ1-3	-	-	14	TRBV9	TGTGCCAGCAGCGTAGAAAGGGGGGGAAACACCATATATTTT	CASSVERGGNTIYF
TRBJ2-1	-	-	13	TRBV7-3	TGTGCCAGCAGCTTTTCAGTCGGCAATGAGCAGTTCTTC	CASSFSVGNEQFF
TRBJ1-2	-	-	15	TRBV15	TGTGCCACCACCGAAGGGAGGGGCTTAAACTATGGCTACACCTTC	CATTEGRGLNYGYTF
TRBJ1-2	-	-	13	TRBV2	TGTGCCAGCAGTGAAAGCAGGAACTATGGCTACACCTTC	CASSESRNYGYTF
TRBJ1-1	once	-	16	TRBV6-2/TRBV6-3	TGTGCCAGCAGTTACTCGGAACAGCGCGGGGGGTCTGAAGCTTTCTTT	CASSYSEQRGGSEAFF
TRBJ1-5	-	-	12	TRBV30	TGTGCCTGGGGGGACGGATTTCAGCCCCAGCATTTT	CAWGDGFQPQHF
TRBJ1-1	-	-	14	TRBV7-8	TGTGCCAGCAGCTTGTTAACAGGCGACACTGAAGCTTTCTTT	CASSLLTGDTEAFF
TRBJ1-2	-	-	14	TRBV4-1	TGCGCCAGCAGCCAAGATATAGGGTACTATGGCTACACCTTC	CASSQDIGYYGYTF
TRBJ2-3	-	TRBD1	16	TRBV4-2	TGTGCCAGCAGCCATCCCCTCGGACAGGGGAAAGATACGCAGTATTTT	CASSHPLGQGKDTQYF
TRBJ1-4	-	-	12	TRBV12-3/TRBV12-4	TGTGCCAGCAGTCACAGAACTGAAAAACTGTTTTTT	CASSHRTEKLFF
TRBJ1-6	-	TRBD1	15	TRBV30	TGTGCCTGGAGTGGAGGGGGCGCGAATAATTCACCCCTCCACTTT	CAWSGGGANNSPLHF
TRBJ1-6	-	-	12	TRBV13	TGTGCCAGCAGCCCTTTTAATTCACCCCTCCACTTT	CASSPFNSPLHF
TRBJ1-2	-	-	15	TRBV7-9	TGTGCCAGCAGCGAGCACTCCCCACTTAACTATGGCTACACCTTC	CASSEHSPLNYGYTF
TRBJ1-2	-	-	12	TRBV5-6	TGTGCCAGCAGCACTGACAAGTATGGCTACACCTTC	CASSTDKYGYTF
TRBJ1-5	-	-	13	TRBV5-5	TGTGCCAGCAGCTTTAGTCGGGGTCAGCCCCAGCATTTT	CASSFSRGQPQHF
TRBJ2-7	-	-	14	TRBV7-9	TGTGCCAGCAGCTTTAGTAGCGGTAGTTACGAGCAGTACTTC	CASSFSSGSYEQYF